This T cell receptor beta chain stems from a study of blood T cell repertoires in COVID-19 (dated by TCRdb to 2020 to 2022). Some background on the complete study: The collaborator samples originated in the United States, Italy and Spain and spanned the acute and convalescent phases of COVID-19. The prospective study material was composed of cDNA or gDNA derived from T cells, B-cell-depleted T cells, or PBMCs. The dataset comprised deeply sampled blood TCRbeta repertoires from subjects exposed to, actively infected with, or recovered from COVID-19. The repertoires were released in a freely available public database intended as a resource for research on the immune response to SARS-CoV-2. The samples were drawn from the first 160 participants of the ongoing ImmuneRACE study and from 1,200 or so subjects provided by 6 global collaborators. Nearly every sample came with metadata listing a de-identified subject ID, COVID-19 status, age in years and sex. Where available, HLA class I and class II types were obtained from metadata supplied by the sample provider rather than from assay-based typing.

General study outcomes and caveats: The quantity of clinical and demographic metadata differed by source and by participant and was supplied without curation.

The immunoSEQ Assay, a bias-controlled multiplex PCR, was used to amplify TCRbeta CDR3 regions from genomic DNA. On the study's bioinformatics: Nucleated cell counts per sample were estimated from amplification of reference gene primers within the assay. Sequence reads were collapsed and filtered to measure the absolute abundance of every unique TCRbeta CDR3 rearrangement. For each sample, productive Simpson clonality was calculated by taking the square root of Simpson's diversity index across productive rearrangements. Sourced from immuneACCESS, this table was stored by TCRdb with only in-frame sequences that have V and J called. A share of the clones is absent; for the studies checked, an unresolved V gene accounts for under half, and the remainder has no known explanation. V, J and clone size are taken as reported in that table, and D and trimming were inferred from the DNA itself. In all, the sample holds roughly 150,000 clones, and just under 85% of those were seen once. The ten largest clones capture roughly 8.8% of the sample.

At one collaborating source in Seattle, patients were enrolled during active infection and were followed longitudinally through the course of disease. Collaborating institutions collected whole blood in K2EDTA tubes following their own protocols. For TCRbeta analysis, collaborators shipped samples in one of three forms: frozen whole blood, isolated PBMCs, or DNA extracted from either of those sample types. With respect to this clone: It lacks a known antigen. No qualities accompany the bases; no much larger clone lies one base away.

This TCR derives from a woman of 80 years or more with COVID-19, enrolled during active disease. The sequencing input was peripheral blood.

At the DNA level, the sequence is TGTGCCAGCAGTTACACTAGGAATGAGCAGTTCTTC. Its coded protein is CASSYTRNEQFF. The V and J segments used are TRBV12-3 or TRBV12-4 and TRBJ2-1; a weak D assignment points to TRBD2 (5 bases agree). V and J lose 4 bases and 7 bases, and a span of 8 bases separates them. Measured from the cysteine to the phenylalanine, the CDR3 is 12 residues long. Only the CDR3 portion is preserved as DNA: 36 bases, with reading frame beginning at the first base.